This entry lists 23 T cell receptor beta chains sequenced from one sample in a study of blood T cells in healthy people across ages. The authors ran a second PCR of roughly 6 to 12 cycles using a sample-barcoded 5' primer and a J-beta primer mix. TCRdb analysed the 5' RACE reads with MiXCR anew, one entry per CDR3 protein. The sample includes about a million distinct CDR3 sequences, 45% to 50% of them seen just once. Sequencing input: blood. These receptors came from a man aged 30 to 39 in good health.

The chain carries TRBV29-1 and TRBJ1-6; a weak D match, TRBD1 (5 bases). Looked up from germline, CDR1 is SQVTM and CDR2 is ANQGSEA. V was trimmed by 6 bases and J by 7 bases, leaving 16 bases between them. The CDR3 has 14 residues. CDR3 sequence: CSVRMTERNSPLHF. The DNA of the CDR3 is TGCAGCGTGAGGATGACAGAGAGAAATTCACCCCTCCACTTT.

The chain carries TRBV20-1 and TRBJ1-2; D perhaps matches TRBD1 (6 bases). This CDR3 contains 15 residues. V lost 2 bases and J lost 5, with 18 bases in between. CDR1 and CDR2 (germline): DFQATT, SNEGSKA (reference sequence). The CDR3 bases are TGCAGTGCTAGACCCACGGGGGGGCTTGGGTATGGCTACACCTTC. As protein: CSARPTGGLGYGYTF.

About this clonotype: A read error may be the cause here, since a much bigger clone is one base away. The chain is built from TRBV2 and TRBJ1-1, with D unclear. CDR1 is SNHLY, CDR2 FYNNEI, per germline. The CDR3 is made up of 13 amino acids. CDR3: CASSGLKSTETFF. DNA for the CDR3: TGTGCCAGCAGTGGACTGAAAAGCACTGAAACTTTCTTT.

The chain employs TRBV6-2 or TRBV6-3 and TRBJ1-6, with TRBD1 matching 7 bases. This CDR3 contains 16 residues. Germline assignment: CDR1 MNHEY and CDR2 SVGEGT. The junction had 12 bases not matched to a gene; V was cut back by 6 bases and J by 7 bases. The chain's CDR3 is CASRPKTGSENSPLHF. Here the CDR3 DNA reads TGTGCCAGCAGACCCAAGACAGGGTCGGAGAATTCACCCCTCCACTTT.

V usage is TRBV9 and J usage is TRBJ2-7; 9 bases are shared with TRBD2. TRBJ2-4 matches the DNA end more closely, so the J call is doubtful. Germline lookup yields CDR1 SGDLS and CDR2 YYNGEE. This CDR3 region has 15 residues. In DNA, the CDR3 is TGTGCCAGCAGCGTAACAGCGGGGGGTGAAAACATTCAGTACTTC. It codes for CASSVTAGGENIQYF.

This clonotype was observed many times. CDR3 nucleotides: TGTGCCAGCAGTTCCTGGCTAGCGGAGACCTACGAGCAGTACTTC. Translating gives CASSSWLAETYEQYF. The chain recombines TRBV6-2 or TRBV6-3 with TRBJ2-7; 7 bases line up with TRBD2. The CDR3 is 15 residues long. The junction had 8 bases not matched to a gene; V was cut back by 4 bases and J by 2 bases. Germline values: CDR1 MNHEY, CDR2 SVGEGT.

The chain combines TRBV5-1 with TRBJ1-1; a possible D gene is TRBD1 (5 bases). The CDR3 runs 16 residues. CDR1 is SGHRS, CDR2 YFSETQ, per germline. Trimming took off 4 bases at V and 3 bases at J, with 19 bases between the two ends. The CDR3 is CASSPGTAYFYTEAFF. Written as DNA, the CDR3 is TGCGCCAGCAGCCCCGGGACGGCTTATTTTTACACTGAAGCTTTCTTT. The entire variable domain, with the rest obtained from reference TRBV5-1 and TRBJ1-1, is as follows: KAGVTQTPRYLIKTRGQQVTLSCSPISGHRSVSWYQQTPGQGLQFLFEYFSETQRNKGNFPGRFSGRQFSNSRSEMNVSTLELGDSALYLCASSPGTAYFYTEAFFGQGTRLTVV.

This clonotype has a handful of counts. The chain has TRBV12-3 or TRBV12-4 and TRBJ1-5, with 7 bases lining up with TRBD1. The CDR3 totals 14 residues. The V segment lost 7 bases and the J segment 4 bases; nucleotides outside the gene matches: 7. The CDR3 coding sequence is TGTGCCAGCACCCTGACAGGGTCTAATCAGCCCCAGCATTTT. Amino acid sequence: CASTLTGSNQPQHF.

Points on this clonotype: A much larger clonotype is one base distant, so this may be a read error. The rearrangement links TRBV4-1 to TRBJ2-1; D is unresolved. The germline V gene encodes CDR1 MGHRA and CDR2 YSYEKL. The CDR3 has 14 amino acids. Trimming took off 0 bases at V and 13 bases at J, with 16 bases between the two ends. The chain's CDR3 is CASSQDDVKETQFF. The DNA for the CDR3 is TGCGCCAGCAGCCAAGATGATGTTAAAGAGACCCAGTTCTTC.

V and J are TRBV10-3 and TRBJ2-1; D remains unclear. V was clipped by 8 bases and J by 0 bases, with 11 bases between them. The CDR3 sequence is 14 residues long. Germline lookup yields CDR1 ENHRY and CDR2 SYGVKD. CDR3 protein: CAIAPESSYNEQFF. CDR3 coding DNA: TGTGCCATCGCGCCGGAGAGCTCCTACAATGAGCAGTTCTTC.

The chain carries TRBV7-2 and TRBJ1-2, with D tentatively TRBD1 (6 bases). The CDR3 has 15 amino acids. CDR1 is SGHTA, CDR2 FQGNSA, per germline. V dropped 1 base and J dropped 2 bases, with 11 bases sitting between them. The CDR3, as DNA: TGTGCCAGCAGCTTAGTGACAGGTTCGAACTATGGCTACACCTTC. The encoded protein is CASSLVTGSNYGYTF.

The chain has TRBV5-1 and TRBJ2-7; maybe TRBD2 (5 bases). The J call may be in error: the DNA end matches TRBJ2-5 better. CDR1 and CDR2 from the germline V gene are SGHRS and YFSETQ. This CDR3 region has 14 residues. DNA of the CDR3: TGCGCCAGCAGCTTGGCCGGGGTAGTGGAGACCCAGTACTTC. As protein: CASSLAGVVETQYF.

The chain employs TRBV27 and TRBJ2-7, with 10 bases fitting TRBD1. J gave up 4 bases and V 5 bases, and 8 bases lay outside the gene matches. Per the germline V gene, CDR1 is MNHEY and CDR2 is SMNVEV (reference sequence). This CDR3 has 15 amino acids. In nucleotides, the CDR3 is TGTGCCAGCAGTCCCCGGACAGGGGGTGTGTACGAGCAGTACTTC. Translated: CASSPRTGGVYEQYF.

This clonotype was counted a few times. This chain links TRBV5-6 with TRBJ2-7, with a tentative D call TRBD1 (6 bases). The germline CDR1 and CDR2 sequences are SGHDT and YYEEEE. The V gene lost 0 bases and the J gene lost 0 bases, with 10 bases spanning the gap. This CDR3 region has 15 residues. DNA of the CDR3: TGTGCCAGCAGCTTGGGACAGGTCGTCTCCTACGAGCAGTACTTC. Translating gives CASSLGQVVSYEQYF.

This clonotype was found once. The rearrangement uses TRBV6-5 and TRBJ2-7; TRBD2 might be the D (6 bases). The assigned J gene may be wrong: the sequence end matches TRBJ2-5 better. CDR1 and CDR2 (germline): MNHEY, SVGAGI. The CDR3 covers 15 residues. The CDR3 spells CASSSPAGLKETQYF. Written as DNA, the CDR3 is TGTGCCAGCAGTTCCCCCGCGGGGTTAAAAGAGACCCAGTACTTC.

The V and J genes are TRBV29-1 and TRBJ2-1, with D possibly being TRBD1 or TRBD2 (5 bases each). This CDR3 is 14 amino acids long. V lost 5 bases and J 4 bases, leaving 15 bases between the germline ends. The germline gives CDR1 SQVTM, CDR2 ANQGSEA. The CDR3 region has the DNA TGCAGCGTTCTCAGGGCGGGCGCATACAATGAGCAGTTCTTC. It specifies CSVLRAGAYNEQFF.

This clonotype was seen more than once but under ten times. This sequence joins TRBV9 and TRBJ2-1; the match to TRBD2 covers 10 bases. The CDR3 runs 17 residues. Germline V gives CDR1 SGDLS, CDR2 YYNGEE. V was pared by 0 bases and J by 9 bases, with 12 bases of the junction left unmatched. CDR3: CASSVEKYSGGNGEQFF. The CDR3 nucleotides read TGTGCCAGCAGCGTAGAGAAATATAGCGGGGGGAATGGTGAGCAGTTCTTC.

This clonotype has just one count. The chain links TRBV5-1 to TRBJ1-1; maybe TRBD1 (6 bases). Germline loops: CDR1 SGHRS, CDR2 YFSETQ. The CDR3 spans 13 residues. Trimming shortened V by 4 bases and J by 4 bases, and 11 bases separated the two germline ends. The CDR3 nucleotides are TGCGCCAGCAGCCCCGGACAGTTCACTGAAGCTTTCTTT. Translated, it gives CASSPGQFTEAFF. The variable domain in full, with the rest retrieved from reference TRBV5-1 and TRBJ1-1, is KAGVTQTPRYLIKTRGQQVTLSCSPISGHRSVSWYQQTPGQGLQFLFEYFSETQRNKGNFPGRFSGRQFSNSRSEMNVSTLELGDSALYLCASSPGQFTEAFFGQGTRLTVV.

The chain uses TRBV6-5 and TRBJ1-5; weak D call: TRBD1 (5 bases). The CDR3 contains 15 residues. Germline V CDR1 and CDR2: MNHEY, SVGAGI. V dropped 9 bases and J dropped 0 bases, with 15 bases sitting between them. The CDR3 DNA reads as TGTGCCAGGACACCGGGGGACGGTAGCAATCAGCCCCAGCATTTT. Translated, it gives CARTPGDGSNQPQHF.

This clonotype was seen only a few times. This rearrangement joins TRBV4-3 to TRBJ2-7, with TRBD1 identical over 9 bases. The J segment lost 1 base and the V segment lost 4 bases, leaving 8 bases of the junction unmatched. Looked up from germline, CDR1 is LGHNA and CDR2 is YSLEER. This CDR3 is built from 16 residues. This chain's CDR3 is CASSPESDRGSYEQYF. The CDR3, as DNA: TGCGCCAGCAGCCCAGAATCGGACAGGGGATCCTACGAGCAGTACTTC.

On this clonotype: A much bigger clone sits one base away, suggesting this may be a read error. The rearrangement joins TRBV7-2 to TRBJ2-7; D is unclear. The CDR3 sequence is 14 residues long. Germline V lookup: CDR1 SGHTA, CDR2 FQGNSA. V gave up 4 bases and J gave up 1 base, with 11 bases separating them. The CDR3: CASSSSFKSYEQYF. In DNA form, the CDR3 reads TGTGCCAGCAGCTCAAGCTTCAAGTCCTACGAGCAGTACTTC. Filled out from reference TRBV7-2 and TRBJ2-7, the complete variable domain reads GAGVSQSPSNKVTEKGKDVELRCDPISGHTALYWYRQSLGQGLEFLIYFQGNSAPDKSGLPSDRFSAERTGGSVSTLTIQRTQQEDSAVYLCASSSSFKSYEQYFGPGTRLTVT.

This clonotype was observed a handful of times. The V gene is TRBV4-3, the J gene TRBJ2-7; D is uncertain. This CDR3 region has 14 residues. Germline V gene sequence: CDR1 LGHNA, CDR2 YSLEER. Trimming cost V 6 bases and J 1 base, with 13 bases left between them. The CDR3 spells CASRTNIESYEQYF. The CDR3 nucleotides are TGCGCCAGCAGAACGAACATAGAATCCTACGAGCAGTACTTC.

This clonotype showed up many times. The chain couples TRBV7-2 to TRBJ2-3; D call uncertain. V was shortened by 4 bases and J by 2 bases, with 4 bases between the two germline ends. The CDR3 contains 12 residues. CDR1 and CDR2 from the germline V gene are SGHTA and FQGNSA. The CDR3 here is CASSYYTDTQYF. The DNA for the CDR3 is TGTGCCAGCAGCTACTACACAGATACGCAGTATTTT.